Listed below are T cell receptor beta chains from one sample, sequenced in a study of blood T cell repertoires in COVID-19. Produced via immunoSEQ multiplex PCR; TCRdb's table is partial and in-frame only. The table records about 260,000 clones, approximately 86% of them present only once. The specimen sequenced was peripheral blood. The receptors derive from a man aged 35 to 55 who had recovered from COVID-19. Each CDR3 is given with its conserved first and last residue. D genes are given only for firm matches. Clone size is shown for a subset of rows, as once, few, many or a class of expanded clone.

abundance | d_gene | j_gene | v_gene | CDR3aa | CDR3nt
few | TRBD2 | TRBJ2-1 | TRBV5-4 | CASSLSSGGDNEQFF | TGTGCCAGCAGCTTATCTAGCGGGGGGGACAATGAGCAGTTCTTC
- | TRBD2 | TRBJ2-1 | TRBV7-9 | CASSLNSLAGVRNEQFF | TGTGCCAGCAGCTTAAATTCCCTAGCGGGAGTAAGAAATGAGCAGTTCTTC
- | TRBD2 | TRBJ2-4 | TRBV7-2 | CASSPGLAGKNIQYF | TGTGCCAGCAGCCCGGGACTAGCGGGGAAAAACATTCAGTACTTC
once | TRBD2 | TRBJ2-7 | TRBV10-1 | CASSESNPSGSVEQYF | TGCGCCAGCAGTGAGTCCAACCCTAGCGGGAGTGTTGAGCAGTACTTC
- | TRBD2 | TRBJ2-3 | TRBV5-6 | CASSRRGGPRGYMADTQYF | TGTGCCAGCAGCCGGCGGGGGGGTCCGCGAGGGTATATGGCAGATACGCAGTATTTT
- | TRBD1 | TRBJ1-2 | TRBV19 | CASSNTARQGVMRGYGYTF | TGTGCCAGTAGTAACACCGCTCGACAGGGGGTTATGAGAGGCTATGGCTACACCTTC
- | TRBD2 | TRBJ2-7 | TRBV7-2 | CASSRGGQALEQYF | TGTGCCAGCAGTCGGGGGGGCCAAGCGCTCGAGCAGTACTTC
- | - | TRBJ1-6 | TRBV7-9 | CASTPGLNSPLHF | TGTGCCAGCACGCCGGGACTCAATTCACCCCTCCACTTT
few | - | TRBJ2-5 | TRBV2 | CASSEVIGIPETQYF | TGTGCCAGCAGTGAAGTTATCGGTATTCCGGAGACCCAGTACTTC
once | - | TRBJ1-2 | TRBV7-2 | CASSPNSGTVYGYTF | TGTGCCAGCAGCCCGAACTCCGGGACTGTATATGGCTACACCTTC
- | - | TRBJ1-2 | TRBV2 | CASFRGGSLYGYTF | TGTGCCAGCTTTAGAGGAGGCAGCCTCTATGGCTACACCTTC
- | - | TRBJ1-2 | TRBV12-3/TRBV12-4 | CASGIHGGERPTF | TGTGCCAGCGGCATACATGGCGGGGAGCGACCCACCTTC
once | TRBD1 | TRBJ2-6 | TRBV7-9 | CASSLSYRGVSGANVLTF | TGTGCCAGCAGCTTATCTTACAGGGGTGTTTCTGGGGCCAACGTCCTGACTTTC
- | - | TRBJ1-2 | TRBV19 | CASSIRGAGYTF | TGTGCCAGTAGTATCCGGGGAGCTGGCTACACCTTC
- | - | TRBJ1-5 | TRBV11-1 | CASSQGPNQPQHF | TGTGCCAGCAGCCAGGGTCCAAATCAGCCCCAGCATTTT
once | TRBD2 | TRBJ2-3 | TRBV5-4 | CASGSTSGATDTQYF | TGTGCCAGCGGGTCGACTAGCGGGGCCACAGATACGCAGTATTTT
- | TRBD2 | TRBJ2-7 | TRBV6-6 | CASSYSGGRAYHEQYF | TGTGCCAGCAGTTACTCAGGCGGGAGGGCCTACCACGAGCAGTACTTC
- | - | TRBJ1-3 | TRBV19 | CASADDRPGNTIYF | TGTGCCAGTGCAGACGACAGACCTGGAAACACCATATATTTT